In this sample, the clone carrying this T cell receptor (beta chain) turned up many times. This record belongs to a study of T cells in Graves' hyperthyroidism and ophthalmopathy. Deletions cut 2 bases from V and 0 bases from J, with 13 bases between. The CDR3 extends over 16 amino acids. The germline V gene encodes CDR1 SQVTM and CDR2 ANQGSEA. It was 10 ml of fresh peripheral blood that supplied the PBMCs. RNA transcripts were the template for amplifying TCR beta CDR3 regions. TCR CDR3 underwent first-round RT-PCR with the HTBI primer set. Each CDR3 protein is one row after TCRdb ran MiXCR on the multiplex PCR reads. Of around 340,000 distinct CDR3 sequences listed, roughly 13% were seen once; the top ten hold 20% to 25%.

The receptor was derived from a woman in her 30s with Graves' hyperthyroidism. Input material: blood. This sequence joins TRBV29-1 and TRBJ1-4; D uncertain. The CDR3 nucleotides read TGCAGCGTTGAAATTTCGACCGAGACAACTAATGAAAAACTGTTTTTT. Its protein product is CSVEISTETTNEKLFF.